The TCR beta chain described here comes from a study of molecular identifiers for immune sequencing clone quantification. TCRdb processed the PCR reads anew with MiXCR; each CDR3 protein has one entry. Counted here are nearly 650,000 distinct CDR3 sequences, 25% occurring once; the ten biggest clones make up about 0.84%. This CDR3 has 13 residues. The germline V and J ends were trimmed by 3 bases and 6 bases, with 10 bases remaining between them. The germline V gene encodes CDR1 PRHDT and CDR2 FYEKMQ (reference sequence). Naive CD8 T cells were FACS-sorted by CD8+CD4-CCR7+CD45RA+ markers. This clonotype was recorded a few times.

Sequencing input: naive CD8+ T cells from blood, with Jurkat cell RNA spiked in. Documented subset: FACS-sorted CD8+CD4-CCR7+CD45RA+ naive T cells. This sequence originates from a human donor in good health. Some libraries in this study had Jurkat cell RNA spiked in. The chain is built from TRBV13 and TRBJ2-3; possible D gene TRBD1, 6 bases. For the CDR3, the DNA is TGTGCCAGCAGCTTCGACCAGGGGGATACGCAGTATTTT. Protein: CASSFDQGDTQYF.